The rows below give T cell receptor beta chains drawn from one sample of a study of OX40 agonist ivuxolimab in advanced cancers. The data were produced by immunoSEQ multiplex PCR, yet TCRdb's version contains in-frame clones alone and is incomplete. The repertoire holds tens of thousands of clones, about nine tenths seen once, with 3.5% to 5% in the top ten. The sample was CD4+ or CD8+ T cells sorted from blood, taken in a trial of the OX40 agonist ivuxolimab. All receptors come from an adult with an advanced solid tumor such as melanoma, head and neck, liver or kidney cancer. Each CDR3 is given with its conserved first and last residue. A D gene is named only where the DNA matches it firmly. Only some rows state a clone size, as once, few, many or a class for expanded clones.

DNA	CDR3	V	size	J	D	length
TGTGCCAGCAGCTTGTGGGGGGCTGACGCTGGGTTGGGACCCACTCAAGAGACCCAGTACTTC	CASSLWGADAGLGPTQETQYF	TRBV7-6	-	TRBJ2-5	-	21
TGCGCCAGCAGCCACTTACTAGCGGGCACCCCCTACGAGCAGTACTTC	CASSHLLAGTPYEQYF	TRBV4-1	-	TRBJ2-7	TRBD2	16
TGCAGCGTTGACTACGGGACAGACAATGAGCAGCTCTTC	CSVDYGTDNEQLF	TRBV29-1	once	TRBJ2-1	TRBD1	13
TGCGCCAGCAGCCAAGATTCGGGGAGGAACACTGAAGCTTTCTTT	CASSQDSGRNTEAFF	TRBV4-1	-	TRBJ1-1	-	15
TGTGCCAGCAGCAAAGAGGGGCACAGGGTTGGGAATGAGCAGTTCTTC	CASSKEGHRVGNEQFF	TRBV21-1	-	TRBJ2-1	-	16
TGTGCCAGCAGCCCGGGGGGCGATGAGCAGTTCTTC	CASSPGGDEQFF	TRBV7-6	-	TRBJ2-1	-	12
TGTGCCAGCAGTCGCATTCTTTCGACTCATGCCTGGGGCTACACCTTC	CASSRILSTHAWGYTF	TRBV28	-	TRBJ1-2	-	16
TGTGCCAGCAGTCTAGGGGGCGCGGGAGGCTACACCTTC	CASSLGGAGGYTF	TRBV27	-	TRBJ1-2	TRBD1	13
TGTGCCAGCAGTTACTCGCTGGACACCGGGGAGCTGTTTTTT	CASSYSLDTGELFF	TRBV6-5	-	TRBJ2-2	-	14
TGTGCCAGCAGTAACGACAATGAAGCTTTCTTT	CASSNDNEAFF	TRBV27	-	TRBJ1-1	-	11
TGTGCCAGTAGTCCCAATGGGCTAGCGGGCCTCACAGATACGCAGTATTTT	CASSPNGLAGLTDTQYF	TRBV19	-	TRBJ2-3	TRBD2	17
TGTGCCAGCAGGCAGGGTTATGGCTACACCTTC	CASRQGYGYTF	TRBV2	-	TRBJ1-2	-	11
TGTGCCACCAGCAGAGATCTGACTAGCGGTCTGCATGAGCAGTTCTTC	CATSRDLTSGLHEQFF	TRBV15	-	TRBJ2-1	TRBD2	16
TGTGCCAGCAGTCCCGGGACTAGCGGGGGGAATGAGCAGTTCTTC	CASSPGTSGGNEQFF	TRBV27	-	TRBJ2-1	TRBD2	15
TGTGCCAGCAGCTTATCGGGTTATTATGGCTACACCTTC	CASSLSGYYGYTF	TRBV11-1	-	TRBJ1-2	-	13
TGTGCCAGCAGTCCTAGCGGGAGGGCCTCCTACGAGCAGTACTTC	CASSPSGRASYEQYF	TRBV6-5	-	TRBJ2-7	TRBD2	15
TGCAGCGTTGACAGAGAAGGGGGTACAGATACGCAGTATTTT	CSVDREGGTDTQYF	TRBV29-1	-	TRBJ2-3	-	14
TGTGCCAGCAGCTCCCCTCCCCCTGAAGCTTTCTTT	CASSSPPPEAFF	TRBV11-2	-	TRBJ1-1	-	12
TGTGCCAGCAGCCAAGATGGGGCAGGGAATCAGCCCCAGCATTTT	CASSQDGAGNQPQHF	TRBV4-2	-	TRBJ1-5	-	15
TGTGCCAGCAGTTTCCGGCTGCCCGGTGAAGCTTTCTTT	CASSFRLPGEAFF	TRBV27	few	TRBJ1-1	-	13
TGTGCCAGCAGAGAGGGACTAGCGGGGGGCGCGAAGACCCAGTACTTC	CASREGLAGGAKTQYF	TRBV7-3	-	TRBJ2-5	TRBD2	16
TGTGCCAGCAGCGTAGGATTAAGGGAGTGGGGGACCCAGTACTTC	CASSVGLREWGTQYF	TRBV9	once	TRBJ2-5	-	15
TGTGCCAGCAGCTCGCCACCGGGACAATTTATCTTC	CASSSPPGQFIF	TRBV7-8	-	TRBJ2-1	-	12
TGTGCCAGCAGTTTTAGGAGGGATGGCTACGAGCAGTACTTC	CASSFRRDGYEQYF	TRBV27	once	TRBJ2-7	-	14
TGTGCCAGCAGTGATGCGGGTCCCCACACCGGGGAGCTGTTTTTT	CASSDAGPHTGELFF	TRBV6-1	-	TRBJ2-2	-	15
TGCAGCGTCGGGTTGGGGACTTCAGCCTACGAGCAGTACTTC	CSVGLGTSAYEQYF	TRBV29-1	-	TRBJ2-7	-	14
TGTGCCAGCACGATACTAGCGTACAATGAGCAGTTCTTC	CASTILAYNEQFF	TRBV7-2	-	TRBJ2-1	TRBD2	13
TGTGCCAGCAGCACTCTAGCGGGAGGGGTCATGGACATTCAGTACTTC	CASSTLAGGVMDIQYF	TRBV6-6	-	TRBJ2-4	TRBD2	16
TGTGCCAGCAGAGCACGACAGGGGGCAAAGGGGCTGAACACTGAAGCTTTCTTT	CASRARQGAKGLNTEAFF	TRBV27	-	TRBJ1-1	TRBD1	18
TGTGCCAGCAGCGTAGGATTTGAGGTCCAAGAGACCCAGTACTTC	CASSVGFEVQETQYF	TRBV9	-	TRBJ2-5	-	15
TGTGCCAGCAGTGACAGAGTCAACACCGGGGAGCTGTTTTTT	CASSDRVNTGELFF	TRBV2	-	TRBJ2-2	-	14
TGTGCCAGCAGCCCGCGACTAGCGGGAGGGCCCCAATCCGGGGAGCTGTTTTTT	CASSPRLAGGPQSGELFF	TRBV7-9	-	TRBJ2-2	TRBD2	18
TGCGCCAGCAGCCAAGGCTGGGGACTAGCGGGAGAAGATACGCAGTATTTT	CASSQGWGLAGEDTQYF	TRBV4-3	-	TRBJ2-3	TRBD2	17
TGTGCCAGCAGTTACTCGGGGGCCACCGGGGAGCTGTTTTTT	CASSYSGATGELFF	TRBV6-5	-	TRBJ2-2	-	14
TGTGCCAGCACCAATAGGGCCGAGGGGAACACTGAAGCTTTCTTT	CASTNRAEGNTEAFF	TRBV27	-	TRBJ1-1	-	15
TGCGCCAGCAGCCAAGGAATATCCACTAACTATGGCTACACCTTC	CASSQGISTNYGYTF	TRBV4-1	-	TRBJ1-2	-	15
TGTGCCAGCAGCGAATCCGGGACACCCGCAGGCCTGTTTTTT	CASSESGTPAGLFF	TRBV9	once	TRBJ1-4	-	14
TGTGCCTGGGGGGGACTAGCGCGCGAGCAGTACTTC	CAWGGLAREQYF	TRBV30	-	TRBJ2-7	TRBD2	12
TGTGCCAGCAGCTTAGACCGGGGAGAAAACATTCAGTACTTC	CASSLDRGENIQYF	TRBV5-6	-	TRBJ2-4	-	14
TGTGCCAGCAGTGGTTCGACAACAACTGCAGGCAAAAACATTCAGTACTTC	CASSGSTTTAGKNIQYF	TRBV2	-	TRBJ2-4	-	17
TGTGCCAGCAGGTTTACAGGGGGGGGCTCCTACAATGAGCAGTTCTTC	CASRFTGGGSYNEQFF	TRBV2	-	TRBJ2-1	-	16
TGTGCCAGCAGCGGGACAGACAACACTGAAGCTTTCTTT	CASSGTDNTEAFF	TRBV28	-	TRBJ1-1	TRBD1	13
TGCAGCGTTGGAGGGAGGGACGGAACCTACGAGCAGTACTTC	CSVGGRDGTYEQYF	TRBV29-1	-	TRBJ2-7	TRBD2	14
TGCGCCAGCAGCCCCGAGACAGGTCTTATCGGCTACTACGAGCAGTACTTC	CASSPETGLIGYYEQYF	TRBV4-3	-	TRBJ2-7	-	17
TGCGCCAGCAGTGTTGCTTCGACCAATGAGCAGTTCTTC	CASSVASTNEQFF	TRBV10-2	-	TRBJ2-1	-	13
TGTGCCAGCAGCTCGGACGGTCCCTACGAGCAGTACTTC	CASSSDGPYEQYF	TRBV7-9	once	TRBJ2-7	-	13
TGTGGCGCGGGGGACAGGGTCTCTGGAAACACCATATATTTT	CGAGDRVSGNTIYF	TRBV28	-	TRBJ1-3	TRBD1	14
TGTGCCAGCAGCTCGAGGCGTAGGGCTAGCGGGAGGGTTGGTGACGCAGATACGCAGTATTTT	CASSSRRRASGRVGDADTQYF	TRBV7-6	-	TRBJ2-3	TRBD2	21
TGTGCCACCAGCAGAGGGGAGGGGACAGGGATGAACACTGAAGCTTTCTTT	CATSRGEGTGMNTEAFF	TRBV15	-	TRBJ1-1	TRBD1	17
TGTGCCAGCAATAATGAAAAACTGTTTTTT	CASNNEKLFF	TRBV19	-	TRBJ1-4	-	10